This TCR beta chain was observed in a study of blood T cell repertoires in COVID-19 (dated by TCRdb to 2020 to 2021). Context from the whole study: Collaborator samples came from the United States, Italy and Spain and covered acute and convalescent phases of COVID-19. The material from the prospective study consisted of cDNA or gDNA derived from T cells, B-cell-depleted T cells, or PBMCs. Subjects who had been exposed to COVID-19, were actively infected with it, or had recovered from it provided the deeply sampled blood TCRbeta repertoires that made up the dataset. A freely available public database, intended as a resource for researchers studying the immune response to SARS-CoV-2, is where the repertoires were released. Samples were obtained from the ongoing ImmuneRACE study (first 160 participants) and from 1,254 subjects provided by 6 global collaborators. A de-identified subject ID, COVID-19 status, age in years and sex were almost always included in the sample metadata. HLA class I and class II types, where available, came from metadata supplied by the sample provider rather than from assay-based typing. General study outcomes and caveats: Clinical and demographic metadata were provided uncurated, with the amount varying by source and participant.

V is reduced by 6 bases and J by 1 base, leaving a spacing of 6 bases between them. CDR3 length: 13 amino acids, cysteine to phenylalanine. Of the read, only the CDR3 DNA is kept; its 39 bases are in frame from base 1. The germline V gene (reference sequence) sets CDR1 to MNHEY and CDR2 to SMNVEV. This clone showed up just a few times. Its antigen is currently not known. No much larger clonotype is one base removed from it; base qualities were not supplied. Each collaborating institution followed its own protocols to collect whole blood in K2EDTA tubes. For TCRbeta analysis, collaborators shipped samples as frozen whole blood, isolated PBMCs, or DNA extracted from either of those sample types. TCRbeta CDR3 regions were amplified from genomic DNA by means of the immunoSEQ Assay, a bias-controlled multiplex PCR. The original methods were these. Nucleated cell counts per sample were estimated from amplification of reference gene primers within the assay. Sequence reads were collapsed and filtered to measure the absolute abundance of every unique TCRbeta CDR3 rearrangement. For each sample, productive Simpson clonality was calculated as the square root of Simpson's diversity index across productive rearrangements. TCRdb stores this immuneACCESS table with in-frame sequences only. Part of the clones is absent; in the studies checked, under half of the shortfall reflects unresolved V genes, and no reason is known for the rest. V and J calls plus clone size are reproduced from that table; the DNA served to infer D and trimming. Within this sample are 100,000 to 130,000 clones, with almost 85% of them counted one time only. The ten largest clonotypes hold around 4.4% of the sample.

This TCR was sampled from a human donor in a cohort sampled during active COVID-19. Sequencing used peripheral blood. The V and J genes are TRBV27 and TRBJ2-2; no D gene can be assigned with confidence. CDR3 sequence: CASRAGNTGELFF. The bases are TGTGCCAGCAGGGCAGGGAACACCGGGGAGCTGTTTTTT.